This T cell receptor (beta chain) was recorded in a study of shared clonotypes between healthy human individuals. Study findings and constraints: The study found lower generation probabilities in non-shared clonotypes than in those shared by all four donors.

Some clones are missing from TCRdb's copy, which holds only in-frame ones; the method was immunoSEQ multiplex PCR. The table lists fewer than 800,000 clones, about 91% of them singletons. Germline-derived CDR1 and CDR2 are LNHDA and SQIVND (reference sequence). The V end lost 2 bases, the J end lost 5 bases, and 21 bases lay between the germline ends. This CDR3 has 17 residues. As defined, naive CD8 cells were CD45RO-negative and positively selected for CCR7, with terminally differentiated effector memory CD45RA+ cells excluded. With respect to this clone: Its antigen is still unknown.

What was sequenced was naive CD8+ T cells sorted from blood. The receptor's source is a man aged 30-40 years in good health. The chain joins TRBV19 to TRBJ2-5; tentatively, D is TRBD1 (5 bases). The CDR3 sequence: CASSIRPPTASSETQYF. The DNA for the CDR3 is TGTGCCAGTAGTATACGCCCCCCGACAGCCTCCTCGGAGACCCAGTACTTC.